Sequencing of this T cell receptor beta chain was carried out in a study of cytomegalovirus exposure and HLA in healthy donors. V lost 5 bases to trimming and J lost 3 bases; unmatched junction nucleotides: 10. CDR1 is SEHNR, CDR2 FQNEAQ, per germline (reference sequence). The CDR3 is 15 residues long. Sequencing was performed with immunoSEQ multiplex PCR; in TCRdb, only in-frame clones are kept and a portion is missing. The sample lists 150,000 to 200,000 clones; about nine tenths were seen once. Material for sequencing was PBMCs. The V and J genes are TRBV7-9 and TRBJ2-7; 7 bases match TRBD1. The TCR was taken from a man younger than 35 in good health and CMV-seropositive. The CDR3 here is CASSTRRQGFYEQYF. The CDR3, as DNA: TGTGCCAGCAGCACCCGACGACAGGGATTCTACGAGCAGTACTTC.